This T cell receptor (beta chain) came from a study of post-analysis software for immune sequencing data. Study overall: The disease courses spanned relapsing-remitting, secondary progressive and progressive-relapsing forms of multiple sclerosis.

Sequencing libraries made from TCR beta cDNA carried unique molecular identifiers. Between about 0.9 and 11 million T cells gave rise to approximately 520,000 cDNA molecules. A single record per CDR3 protein comes from TCRdb applying MiXCR to the PCR reads. Here the sample spans 350,000 to 500,000 distinct CDR3 sequences, roughly 38% being singletons. Study-level points and caveats: TRBV5-6, TRBV5-1 and TRBV20-1 belonged to a set of roughly 5 TRBV segments that were more frequent in patients than controls. Under the F measure, samples that were prepared in one batch clustered strongly together. Versus controls, multiple sclerosis patients showed significantly lower diversity (normalized Chao1).

For this clonotype: The antigen is not known.

Germline-derived CDR1 and CDR2 are DFQATT and SNEGSKA (reference sequence). The CDR3 extends over 14 amino acids. Sequencing was performed on blood. The rearrangement uses TRBV20-1 and TRBJ2-1; D could derive from TRBD1 or TRBD2 (5 bases each). The receptor was derived from a girl aged 2-10 years with multiple sclerosis. This CDR3 reads CSLQQVEGCNEQFF. The CDR3 nucleotides are TGCAGCTTGCAACAAGTTGAGGGGTGCAATGAGCAGTTCTTC.